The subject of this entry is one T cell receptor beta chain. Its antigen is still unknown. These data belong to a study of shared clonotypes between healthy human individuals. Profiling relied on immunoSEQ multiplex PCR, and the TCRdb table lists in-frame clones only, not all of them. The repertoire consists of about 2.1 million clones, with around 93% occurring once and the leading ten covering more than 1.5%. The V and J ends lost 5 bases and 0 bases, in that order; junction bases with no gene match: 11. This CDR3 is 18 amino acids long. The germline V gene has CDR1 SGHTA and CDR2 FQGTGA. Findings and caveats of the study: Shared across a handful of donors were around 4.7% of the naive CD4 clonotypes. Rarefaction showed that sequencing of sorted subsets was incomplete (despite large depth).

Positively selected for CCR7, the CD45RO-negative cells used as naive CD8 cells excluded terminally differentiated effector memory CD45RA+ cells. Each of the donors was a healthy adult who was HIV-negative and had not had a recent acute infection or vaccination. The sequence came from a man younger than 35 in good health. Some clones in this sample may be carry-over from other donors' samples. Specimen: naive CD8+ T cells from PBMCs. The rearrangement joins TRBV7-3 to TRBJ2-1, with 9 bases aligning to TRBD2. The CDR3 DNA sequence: TGTGCCAGCAGCCGAGGGTACATTAGCGGGAGCTCCTACAATGAGCAGTTCTTC. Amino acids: CASSRGYISGSSYNEQFF.